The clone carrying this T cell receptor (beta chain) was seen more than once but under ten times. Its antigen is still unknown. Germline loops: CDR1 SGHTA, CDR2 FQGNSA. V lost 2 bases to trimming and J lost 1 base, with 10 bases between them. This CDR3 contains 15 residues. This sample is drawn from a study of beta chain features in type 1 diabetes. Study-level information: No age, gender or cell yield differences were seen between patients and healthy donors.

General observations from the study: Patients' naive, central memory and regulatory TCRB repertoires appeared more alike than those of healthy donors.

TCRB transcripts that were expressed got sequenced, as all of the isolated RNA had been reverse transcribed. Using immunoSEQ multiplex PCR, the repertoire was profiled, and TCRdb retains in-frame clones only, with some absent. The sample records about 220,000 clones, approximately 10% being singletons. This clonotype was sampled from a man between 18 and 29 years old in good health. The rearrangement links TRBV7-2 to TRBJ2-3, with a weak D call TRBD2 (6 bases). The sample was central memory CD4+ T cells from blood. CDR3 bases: TGTGCCAGCAGCTTATGGGAGGTGGGCACAGATACGCAGTATTTT. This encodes CASSLWEVGTDTQYF.